Each of the 29 T cell receptor beta chains below was sequenced from the same sample in a study of blood T cell repertoires in COVID-19. TCRdb keeps only in-frame clones here, not all; method: immunoSEQ multiplex PCR. The sample includes a few hundred thousand clones, 70% to 90% of them seen just once. Specimen: peripheral blood. Receptor source: a man in his 60s with acute or convalescent COVID-19.

V usage is TRBV9 and J usage is TRBJ2-7; 10 positions agree with TRBD2. J was trimmed by 2 bases and V by 1 base; bases with no gene match: 3. Germline V lookup: CDR1 SGDLS, CDR2 YYNGEE. The CDR3 contains 15 residues. CDR3 sequence reads: CASSVSSGSTYEQYF. As DNA, the CDR3 is TGTGCCAGCAGCGTATCTAGCGGGAGTACCTACGAGCAGTACTTC. The full variable domain, with the rest looked up from reference TRBV9 and TRBJ2-7, is DSGVTQTPKHLITATGQRVTLRCSPRSGDLSVYWYQQSLDQGLQFLIQYYNGEERAKGNILERFSAQQFPDLHSELNLSSLELGDSALYFCASSVSSGSTYEQYFGPGTRLTVT.

CDR3 in DNA: TGCGCCAGCAGCCTCGGGGGGGCGGGGGCTAACTATGGCTACACCTTC. Translated, it gives CASSLGGAGANYGYTF. The chain carries TRBV4-3 and TRBJ1-2; D may be TRBD1 (6 bases). The CDR3 is 16 residues long. The germline CDR1 and CDR2 sequences are LGHNA and YSLEER. The germline V and J ends were trimmed by 4 bases and 0 bases, with 15 bases remaining between them.

The chain recombines TRBV11-2 with TRBJ1-2, with D uncertain. The CDR3 consists of 15 residues. V was clipped by 0 bases and J by 1 base, with 9 bases between them. Per the germline V gene, CDR1 is SGHAT and CDR2 is FQNNGV. CDR3 coding DNA: TGTGCCAGCAGCTTAGATTCCCTCCTTAACTATGGCTACACCTTC. Its protein product is CASSLDSLLNYGYTF.

The chain employs TRBV11-3 and TRBJ2-3, with D possibly being TRBD2 (6 bases). With 4 bases removed from V and 7 bases from J, the gap between germline ends came to 18 bases. CDR1 and CDR2 from the germline V gene are SGHNT and YENEEA. The CDR3 extends over 15 amino acids. CDR3 sequence: CASSSRRDPVNTQYF. In DNA, the CDR3 is TGTGCCAGCAGCTCCCGGCGGGACCCGGTGAATACGCAGTATTTT.

The rearrangement links TRBV21-1 to TRBJ1-6. TRBV21-1 is a recognized pseudogene. CDR3 length: 13 amino acids. The CDR3 nucleotides are TGTGCCAGCCGCTACGGCTATAATTCACCCCTCCACTTT. Protein product: CASRYGYNSPLHF.

This clone appeared a single time. The chain is built from TRBV30 and TRBJ2-3; the match to TRBD2 covers 8 bases. Losses at the gene ends were 1 base for V and 6 bases for J; bases not matched to a gene: 12. The CDR3 loop spans 16 amino acids. Per the germline V gene, CDR1 is GTSNPN and CDR2 is SVGIG (reference sequence). The DNA for the CDR3 is TGTGCCTGGAGTGAATTCTTGTGGCGGGAGGCGGATACGCAGTATTTT. Translating gives CAWSEFLWREADTQYF. Full variable domain (rest looked up from reference TRBV30 and TRBJ2-3): SQTIHQWPATLVQPVGSPLSLECTVEGTSNPNLYWYRQAAGRGLQLLFYSVGIGQISSEVPQNLSASRPQDRQFILSSKKLLLSDSGFYLCAWSEFLWREADTQYFGPGTRLTVL.

The chain is built from TRBV7-9 and TRBJ2-2, with no clear D. The V end was cut by 4 bases, the J end by 2 bases, with 2 bases between. Germline V gene lookup returns CDR1 SEHNR and CDR2 FQNEAQ (reference sequence). CDR3 length equals 12 residues. CDR3: CASSSNTGELFF. CDR3 nucleotides: TGTGCCAGCAGCTCAAACACCGGGGAGCTGTTTTTT.

V gene TRBV19 combines with J gene TRBJ1-1; no reliable D call. Trimming shortened V by 2 bases and J by 5 bases, and 18 bases separated the two germline ends. This CDR3 region has 16 residues. Per germline, CDR1 LNHDA and CDR2 SQIVND (reference sequence). CDR3 coding DNA: TGTGCCAGTAGTATAATAGCCCGGGTTGGGAGAACTGAAGCTTTCTTT. As protein: CASSIIARVGRTEAFF. Using reference TRBV19 and TRBJ1-1 for the parts outside the CDR3, the full variable domain is DGGITQSPKYLFRKEGQNVTLSCEQNLNHDAMYWYRQDPGQGLRLIYYSQIVNDFQKGDIAEGYSVSREKKESFPLTVTSAQKNPTAFYLCASSIIARVGRTEAFFGQGTRLTVV.

A few counts support this clone. The chain carries TRBV29-1 and TRBJ2-3; 11 bases are shared with TRBD2. The germline gives CDR1 SQVTM, CDR2 ANQGSEA. The CDR3 is 16 residues long. V lost 8 bases, J lost 4 bases, and 14 bases stayed unmatched. CDR3 residues: CSSSNPLAGGPDTQYF. The CDR3 coding sequence is TGCAGCTCTTCCAACCCTCTAGCGGGAGGACCAGATACGCAGTATTTT.

This chain's CDR3 is CASSQRRGGRVNTGELFF. The CDR3 DNA reads TGTGCCAGCAGCCAACGGCGCGGCGGGAGGGTAAACACCGGGGAGCTGTTTTTT. V and J are TRBV4-2 and TRBJ2-2, with 9 bases lining up with TRBD2. Trimming removed 2 bases from V and 2 bases from J; junction bases left unmatched: 9. Germline CDR1 and CDR2: LGHNA and YNFKEQ. This CDR3 region has 18 residues.

This sequence joins TRBV27 and TRBJ2-1, with 8 positions matching TRBD2. After removal of 5 bases from V and 5 bases from J, the junction contained 11 bases not matched to a gene. From germline, CDR1 is MNHEY and CDR2 SMNVEV (reference sequence). The CDR3 sequence is 16 residues long. The CDR3 is CASSRRYAGGNNEQFF. CDR3 nucleotides: TGTGCCAGCAGTCGTAGGTATGCGGGAGGAAACAATGAGCAGTTCTTC.

The DNA of the CDR3 is TGTGCCAGCAGCTCGGACAGGAATGAAAAACTGTTTTTT. Translating it yields CASSSDRNEKLFF. This chain uses TRBV7-2 with TRBJ1-4, with 7 bases identical to TRBD1. From germline, CDR1 is SGHTA and CDR2 FQGNSA. V gave up 4 bases and J gave up 5 bases; unmatched junction bases: 1. The CDR3 contains 13 residues.

V and J are TRBV9 and TRBJ2-2; D is undetermined. Germline V CDR1 and CDR2: SGDLS, YYNGEE. The V end was cut by 3 bases, the J end by 1 base, with 4 bases between. The CDR3 runs to 13 residues. Written as DNA, the CDR3 is TGTGCCAGCAGCGAGCGGAACACCGGGGAGCTGTTTTTT. It is translated as CASSERNTGELFF.

The chain joins TRBV7-8 to TRBJ2-7; possible D gene TRBD2, 6 bases. V lost 1 base to trimming and J lost 2 bases, with 18 bases between them. This CDR3 has 17 amino acids. Germline CDR1 SGHVS, CDR2 FQNEAQ. CDR3 residues: CASSLGSAGTFTYEQYF. The CDR3 nucleotides read TGTGCCAGCAGCTTAGGGTCGGCGGGGACTTTCACCTACGAGCAGTACTTC.

V is TRBV7-2 and J is TRBJ1-2, with D hard to call. This CDR3 has 16 amino acids. Germline assignment: CDR1 SGHTA and CDR2 FQGNSA. Trimming stripped 1 base from V and 4 bases from J, with 16 bases between. This CDR3 reads CASSLVDGGRVYGYTF. CDR3 nucleotide sequence: TGTGCCAGCAGCTTAGTCGATGGAGGGCGGGTCTATGGCTACACCTTC.

V usage is TRBV28 and J usage is TRBJ2-2; perhaps TRBD2 as D (6 bases). V lost 3 bases, J lost 6 bases, and 20 bases lay in between. CDR1 is MDHEN and CDR2 is SYDVKM in the germline V gene. This CDR3 has 17 residues. The CDR3 DNA reads as TGTGCCAGCAGTTTGAGGGGAGCAGGGCGGGGACCCGGGGAGCTGTTTTTT. As protein: CASSLRGAGRGPGELFF.

The chain carries TRBV5-4 and TRBJ2-3; 12 positions agree with TRBD2. In germline, CDR1 is SGHNT, CDR2 YYREEE (reference sequence). CDR3 size: 16 residues. With V trimmed by 0 bases and J by 5 bases, 4 bases remained unmatched. The CDR3 region is CASSLGLAGVLDTQYF. CDR3 DNA sequence: TGTGCCAGCAGCTTGGGACTAGCGGGAGTTCTAGATACGCAGTATTTT.

This clone has a handful of counts. The chain carries TRBV11-2 and TRBJ2-7; D is uncertain. With 1 base removed from V and 6 bases from J, the gap between germline ends came to 7 bases. This CDR3 contains 12 residues. Looked up from germline, CDR1 is SGHAT and CDR2 is FQNNGV. Here the CDR3 DNA reads TGTGCCAGCAGCTTAGTCAGGTCCGAGCAGTACTTC. It encodes CASSLVRSEQYF.

The chain couples TRBV28 to TRBJ2-7; D possibly corresponds to TRBD1 (6 bases). V shed 4 bases and J shed 1 base, with 11 bases lying between them. This CDR3 region has 14 residues. Germline CDR1 MDHEN, CDR2 SYDVKM. Here the CDR3 reads CASSWPGTSYEQYF. The CDR3, as DNA: TGTGCCAGCAGTTGGCCAGGGACATCCTACGAGCAGTACTTC.

The rearrangement joins TRBV5-1 to TRBJ2-1, with a weak D call TRBD1 (5 bases). The germline V gene has CDR1 SGHRS and CDR2 YFSETQ. This CDR3 is built from 13 residues. The ends were cut back, 0 bases at V and 6 bases at J, with 7 bases in the middle. This CDR3 is CASSLGGANEQFF. The CDR3 DNA follows: TGCGCCAGCAGCTTGGGTGGGGCCAATGAGCAGTTCTTC.

CDR3 coding DNA: TGCGCCAGCAGCCCCGGGGAGGGAGCGAGCAACACCGGGGAGCTGTTTTTT. Translation gives CASSPGEGASNTGELFF. The V gene is TRBV5-1, the J gene TRBJ2-2; 7 bases are shared with TRBD2. After removal of 4 bases from V and 2 bases from J, the junction contained 11 bases not matched to a gene. Germline CDR1 and CDR2: SGHRS and YFSETQ. This CDR3 region has 17 residues.

This clone was seen just once. Other DNA sequences within the sample encode an identical CDR3. The rearrangement uses TRBV19 and TRBJ1-1, with a tentative D call TRBD1 (5 bases). The germline V and J ends were trimmed by 4 bases and 2 bases, with 8 bases remaining between them. The length of the CDR3 is 13 residues. The germline V gene encodes CDR1 LNHDA and CDR2 SQIVND (reference sequence). The CDR3 DNA reads as TGTGCCAGTAGTACGGGGGTAAACACTGAAGCTTTCTTT. This encodes CASSTGVNTEAFF.

V gene TRBV14 combines with J gene TRBJ2-1; TRBD2 matches 10 bases. The CDR3 totals 16 residues. Germline CDR1 reads SGHDN; CDR2 reads FVKESK. The V segment lost 1 base and the J segment 4 bases; nucleotides outside the gene matches: 4. The CDR3 spells CASSQVLAGAYNEQFF. CDR3 nucleotide sequence: TGTGCCAGCAGCCAAGTGCTAGCGGGAGCGTACAATGAGCAGTTCTTC.

V is TRBV4-3 and J is TRBJ1-1, with D uncertain. The ends were cut back, 2 bases at V and 0 bases at J, with 4 bases in the middle. This CDR3 region has 13 residues. Germline V gene sequence: CDR1 LGHNA, CDR2 YSLEER. CDR3 in amino acids: CASSQSVNTEAFF. CDR3 DNA sequence: TGCGCCAGCAGCCAATCAGTGAACACTGAAGCTTTCTTT.

The chain recombines TRBV9 with TRBJ1-1; D perhaps matches TRBD1 (6 bases). Germline V gives CDR1 SGDLS, CDR2 YYNGEE. CDR3 length equals 14 residues. Between the trimmed V and J ends, which lost 0 bases and 5 bases, there was a span of 11 bases. CDR3 amino acids: CASSVAPQGTEAFF. The CDR3 coding sequence is TGTGCCAGCAGCGTAGCTCCGCAGGGGACTGAAGCTTTCTTT.

This sequence joins TRBV5-1 and TRBJ1-6; TRBD1 might be the D (5 bases). Per germline, CDR1 SGHRS and CDR2 YFSETQ. The CDR3 has 13 residues. Trimming took 4 bases from V and 8 from J, leaving 10 bases between them. CDR3 amino acids: CASSTLGDSPLHF. CDR3 nucleotides: TGCGCCAGCAGCACCCTAGGGGATTCACCCCTCCACTTT.

The V call is TRBV5-1, the J call TRBJ2-1; TRBD2 is a possible D gene (6 bases). V was clipped by 4 bases and J by 9 bases, with 29 bases between them. In germline, CDR1 is SGHRS, CDR2 YFSETQ. The CDR3 is made up of 18 amino acids. CDR3: CASSPPTLATTGRGEQFF. CDR3 in DNA: TGCGCCAGCAGCCCACCTACACTAGCTACTACGGGTAGAGGTGAGCAGTTCTTC.

J is TRBJ1-1 and V is TRBV28, with D possibly matching TRBD1 (6 bases). V lost 4 bases, J lost 5 bases, and 17 bases lay in between. Per germline, CDR1 MDHEN and CDR2 SYDVKM. CDR3 length equals 15 residues. CDR3 DNA sequence: TGTGCCAGCAGTTGGTCAGACAGGAAAAGAACTGAAGCTTTCTTT. As protein: CASSWSDRKRTEAFF.

This clone was seen a single time. This chain links TRBV18 with TRBJ2-5; D is unclear. The CDR3 is made up of 17 amino acids. Per the germline V gene, CDR1 is KGHSH and CDR2 is LQKENI. The V gene lost 0 bases and the J gene lost 6 bases, with 20 bases spanning the gap. In nucleotides, the CDR3 is TGTGCCAGCTCACCACCGAACTATTTGACTCCTGAGCAGACCCAGTACTTC. Protein: CASSPPNYLTPEQTQYF.